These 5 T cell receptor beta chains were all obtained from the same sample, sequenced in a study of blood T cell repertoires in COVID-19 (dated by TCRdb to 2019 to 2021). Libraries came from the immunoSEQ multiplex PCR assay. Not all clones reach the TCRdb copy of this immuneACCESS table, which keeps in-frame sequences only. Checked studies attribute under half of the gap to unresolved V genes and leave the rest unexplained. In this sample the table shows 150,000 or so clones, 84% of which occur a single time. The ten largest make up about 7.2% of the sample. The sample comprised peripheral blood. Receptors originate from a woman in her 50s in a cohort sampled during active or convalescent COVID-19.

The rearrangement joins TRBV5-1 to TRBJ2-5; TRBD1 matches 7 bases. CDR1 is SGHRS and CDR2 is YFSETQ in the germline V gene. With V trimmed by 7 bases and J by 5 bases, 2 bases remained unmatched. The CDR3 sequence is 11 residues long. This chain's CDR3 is CASQGVETQYF. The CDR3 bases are TGCGCCAGCCAGGGGGTGGAGACCCAGTACTTC.

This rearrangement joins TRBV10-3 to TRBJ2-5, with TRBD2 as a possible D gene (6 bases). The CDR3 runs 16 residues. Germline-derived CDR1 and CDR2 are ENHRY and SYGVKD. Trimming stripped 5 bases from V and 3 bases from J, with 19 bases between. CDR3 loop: CAISKVYGTVKETQYF. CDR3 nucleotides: TGTGCCATCAGTAAAGTATACGGGACTGTCAAAGAGACCCAGTACTTC.

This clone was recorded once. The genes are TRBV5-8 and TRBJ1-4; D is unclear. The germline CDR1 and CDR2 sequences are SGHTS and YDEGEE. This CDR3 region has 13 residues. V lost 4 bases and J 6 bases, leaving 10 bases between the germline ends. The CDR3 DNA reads TGTGCCAGCAGCAAGAGAGGTTATGAAAAACTGTTTTTT. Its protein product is CASSKRGYEKLFF. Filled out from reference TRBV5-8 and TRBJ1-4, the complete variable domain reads EAGVTQSPTHLIKTRGQQATLRCSPISGHTSVYWYQQALGLGLQFLLWYDEGEERNRGNFPPRFSGRQFPNYSSELNVNALELEDSALYLCASSKRGYEKLFFGSGTQLSVL.

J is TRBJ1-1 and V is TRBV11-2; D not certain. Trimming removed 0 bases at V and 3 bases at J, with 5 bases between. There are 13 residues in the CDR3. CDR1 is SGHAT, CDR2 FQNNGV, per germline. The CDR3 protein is CASSLESDTEAFF. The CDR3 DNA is TGTGCCAGCAGCTTAGAAAGCGACACTGAAGCTTTCTTT. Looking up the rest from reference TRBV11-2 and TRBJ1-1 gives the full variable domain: EAGVAQSPRYKIIEKRQSVAFWCNPISGHATLYWYQQILGQGPKLLIQFQNNGVVDDSQLPKDRFSAERLKGVDSTLKIQPAKLEDSAVYLCASSLESDTEAFFGQGTRLTVV.

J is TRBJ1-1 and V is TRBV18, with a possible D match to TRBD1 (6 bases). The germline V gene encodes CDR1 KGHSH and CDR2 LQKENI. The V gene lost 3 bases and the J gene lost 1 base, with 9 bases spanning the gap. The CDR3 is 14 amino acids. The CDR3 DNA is TGTGCCAGCTCACCGGTGGGACAGAACACTGAAGCTTTCTTT. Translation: CASSPVGQNTEAFF.